These 27 T cell receptor beta chains were sequenced from one sample in a study of shared clonotypes between healthy human individuals. Sequencing used immunoSEQ multiplex PCR; TCRdb keeps in-frame clones, though not all of them. The data show 1.6 million or so clones, approximately 98.5% seen once. Sequenced: naive CD4+ T cells sorted from blood. Documented subset: CD45RA+ positively selected. These receptors were obtained from a man aged 25-45 years in good health.

The chain has TRBV4-3 and TRBJ2-1; the match to TRBD2 covers 9 bases. In germline, CDR1 is LGHNA, CDR2 YSLEER. The CDR3 totals 14 residues. The junction had 2 bases not matched to a gene; V was cut back by 0 bases and J by 8 bases. This chain's CDR3 is CASSQDWTSDEQFF. CDR3 sequence (DNA): TGCGCCAGCAGCCAAGACTGGACTAGCGATGAGCAGTTCTTC.

This chain uses TRBV5-5 with TRBJ1-5; perhaps TRBD1 as D (6 bases). Trimming left V 4 bases short and J 4 bases short, with 15 bases between. Looked up from germline, CDR1 is SGHKS and CDR2 is YYEKEE (reference sequence). The CDR3 extends over 15 amino acids. The CDR3 sequence: CASSKDGQRNQPQHF. The DNA for the CDR3 is TGTGCCAGCAGCAAGGATGGACAGCGTAATCAGCCCCAGCATTTT.

The V and J genes are TRBV5-1 and TRBJ2-1; 10 nucleotides match TRBD2. Germline V lookup: CDR1 SGHRS, CDR2 YFSETQ. Trimming removed 5 bases from V and 6 bases from J; junction bases left unmatched: 8. The CDR3 covers 15 residues. CDR3 bases: TGCGCCAGCAGTCCGACTAGCGGGCTCCCCAATGAGCAGTTCTTC. Translated: CASSPTSGLPNEQFF.

The rearrangement uses TRBV2 and TRBJ2-7; 9 positions agree with TRBD2. CDR3 size: 13 residues. Germline lookup yields CDR1 SNHLY and CDR2 FYNNEI. With 10 bases clipped from V and 3 bases from J, the junction kept 7 bases outside the gene matches. In nucleotides, the CDR3 is TGTGCCACCGATAGCGGGAGCGGCTACGAGCAGTACTTC. Protein sequence: CATDSGSGYEQYF.

J is TRBJ2-7 and V is TRBV27; D is possibly TRBD1 (5 bases). The CDR3 consists of 12 residues. V was cut by 3 bases and J by 7 bases, with 10 bases left in between. Germline CDR1 MNHEY, CDR2 SMNVEV (reference sequence). For the CDR3, the DNA is TGTGCCAGCAGTTTCCCCCCAGGGGAGCAGTACTTC. This gives the protein CASSFPPGEQYF.

CDR3 sequence (DNA): TGTGCCAGCAGTGTTGCAGGGGGAGAGGATCCCTACGAGCAGTACTTC. Residues: CASSVAGGEDPYEQYF. The gene calls are TRBV25-1 and TRBJ2-7; 7 nucleotides line up with TRBD1. Germline lookup yields CDR1 MGHDK and CDR2 SYGVNS. Trimming removed 4 bases from V and 2 bases from J; junction bases left unmatched: 11. The CDR3 totals 16 residues.

The table lists this clone with a count of one. The chain carries TRBV19 and TRBJ1-1, with D possibly TRBD1 on 6 matching bases. Trimming stripped 9 bases from V and 3 bases from J, with 11 bases between. CDR1 is LNHDA, CDR2 SQIVND, per germline (reference sequence). The CDR3 sequence is 12 residues long. CDR3 sequence reads: CASHRAHTEAFF. CDR3 DNA: TGTGCCAGCCACAGGGCCCACACTGAAGCTTTCTTT.

As concerns this clone: This same CDR3 is encoded by further DNA sequences in the sample. The chain uses TRBV5-1 and TRBJ2-5; the D gene is possibly TRBD2 (5 bases). The germline gives CDR1 SGHRS, CDR2 YFSETQ. The CDR3 runs to 14 residues. Trimming cost V 0 bases and J 5 bases, with 11 bases left between them. The CDR3 region is CASSLAEGLETQYF. CDR3 sequence (DNA): TGCGCCAGCAGCTTGGCAGAGGGTTTGGAGACCCAGTACTTC.

The chain employs TRBV28 and TRBJ2-7; the match to TRBD1 covers 7 bases. The CDR3 contains 14 residues. From germline, CDR1 is MDHEN and CDR2 SYDVKM. J was trimmed by 2 bases and V by 7 bases; bases with no gene match: 8. The CDR3 sequence: CASTPTGLPYEQYF. DNA of the CDR3: TGTGCCAGCACCCCGACAGGGCTCCCCTACGAGCAGTACTTC.

This clone was detected once. The chain couples TRBV7-9 to TRBJ1-2; no reliable D call. V lost 1 base and J 1 base, leaving 22 bases between the germline ends. CDR1 is SEHNR, CDR2 FQNEAQ, per germline (reference sequence). The CDR3 spans 19 residues. The CDR3 protein is CASSLVSLRHAQNNYGYTF. The CDR3 DNA reads TGTGCCAGCAGCTTAGTATCCCTTCGACATGCACAGAATAACTATGGCTACACCTTC.

J is TRBJ2-7 and V is TRBV29-1, with D maybe TRBD1 (7 bases). With 6 bases removed from V and 7 bases from J, the gap between germline ends came to 19 bases. Per germline, CDR1 SQVTM and CDR2 ANQGSEA. The CDR3 consists of 13 residues. The CDR3 reads CSVNFKGAGEQYF. CDR3 nucleotide sequence: TGCAGCGTAAACTTTAAGGGGGCGGGGGAGCAGTACTTC.

The genes are TRBV7-8 and TRBJ1-4; 9 bases align to TRBD1. CDR1 and CDR2 (germline): SGHVS, FQNEAQ. The V and J ends lost 2 bases and 5 bases, in that order; junction bases with no gene match: 3. The CDR3 extends over 15 amino acids. The CDR3 bases are TGTGCCAGCAGCTTACCGACAGGGGGGAATGAAAAACTGTTTTTT. This translates into CASSLPTGGNEKLFF.

The chain has TRBV18 and TRBJ2-7; TRBD1 or TRBD2 may be the D gene (6 bases each). With 3 bases removed from V and 6 bases from J, the gap between germline ends came to 15 bases. Germline V gene lookup returns CDR1 KGHSH and CDR2 LQKENI. The CDR3 runs 14 residues. The CDR3 DNA reads as TGTGCCAGCTCACCGCAGACGGGGGCCAGCGAGCAGTACTTC. Translation: CASSPQTGASEQYF. Full variable domain (remainder filled in from reference TRBV18 and TRBJ2-7): NAGVMQNPRHLVRRRGQEARLRCSPMKGHSHVYWYRQLPEEGLKFMVYLQKENIIDESGMPKERFSAEFPKEGPSILRIQQVVRGDSAAYFCASSPQTGASEQYFGPGTRLTVT.

The rearrangement uses TRBV29-1 and TRBJ2-7, with 7 bases fitting TRBD2. This CDR3 is built from 13 residues. From germline, CDR1 is SQVTM and CDR2 ANQGSEA. V was pared by 5 bases and J by 7 bases, with 11 bases of the junction left unmatched. CDR3: CSVSSGTIGEQYF. The DNA of the CDR3 is TGCAGCGTTTCGAGCGGGACGATTGGGGAGCAGTACTTC.

The J gene is TRBJ2-2, the V gene TRBV4-1; 12 bases line up with TRBD2. The trim removed 6 bases at V and 6 bases at J, leaving 2 bases unmatched. Germline CDR1 MGHRA, CDR2 YSYEKL. The CDR3 covers 14 residues. CDR3 nucleotides: TGCGCCAGCAGTCTAGCGGGAGGGTCCGGGGAGCTGTTTTTT. Its translation is CASSLAGGSGELFF.

This clone was recorded only once. The chain joins TRBV27 to TRBJ2-4, with 7 nucleotides matching TRBD2. Germline loops: CDR1 MNHEY, CDR2 SMNVEV (reference sequence). The CDR3 covers 17 residues. V lost 1 base to trimming and J lost 0 bases; unmatched junction nucleotides: 6. The DNA for the CDR3 is TGTGCCAGCAGTTTATATCCTAGCGGCGCAGCCAAAAACATTCAGTACTTC. This sequence encodes CASSLYPSGAAKNIQYF.

The genes are TRBV9 and TRBJ2-7; TRBD1 matches 9 bases. The germline V gene encodes CDR1 SGDLS and CDR2 YYNGEE. CDR3 length: 16 amino acids. V lost 4 bases and J lost 0; bases outside the gene matches: 8. CDR3 region: CASSPRTGATSYEQYF. The CDR3 region has the DNA TGTGCCAGCAGCCCCCGGACAGGGGCGACCTCCTACGAGCAGTACTTC.

The chain couples TRBV19 to TRBJ1-4; D ambiguous. The length of the CDR3 is 14 residues. Germline CDR1 reads LNHDA; CDR2 reads SQIVND (reference sequence). The V end lost 5 bases, the J end lost 3 bases, and 10 bases lay between the germline ends. The CDR3 sequence is CASSSRDPNEKLFF. The CDR3 bases are TGTGCCAGTAGTTCCCGTGACCCTAATGAAAAACTGTTTTTT.

The rearrangement uses TRBV27 and TRBJ2-7; TRBD2 aligns across 7 bases. Germline V gives CDR1 MNHEY, CDR2 SMNVEV (reference sequence). V shed 5 bases, J shed 1 base, and the junction held 11 bases outside the gene matches. The CDR3 runs 16 residues. This chain's CDR3 is CASSPSRLRGSYEQYF. CDR3 DNA: TGTGCCAGCAGTCCCTCTCGGTTGCGGGGGTCCTACGAGCAGTACTTC.

The chain joins TRBV27 to TRBJ2-3; 11 bases are a match to TRBD2. With V trimmed by 3 bases and J by 1 base, 9 bases remained unmatched. The CDR3 runs to 18 residues. Germline values: CDR1 MNHEY, CDR2 SMNVEV (reference sequence). This CDR3 reads CASSFRLAGGQGTDTQYF. In DNA form, the CDR3 reads TGTGCCAGCAGTTTCCGGCTAGCGGGAGGTCAAGGCACAGATACGCAGTATTTT.

The V and J genes are TRBV28 and TRBJ2-7; a possible D gene is TRBD1 (5 bases). The germline gives CDR1 MDHEN, CDR2 SYDVKM. This CDR3 has 15 amino acids. Trimming cost V 3 bases and J 3 bases, with 15 bases left between them. The CDR3 DNA follows: TGTGCCAGCAGTTTTGGAGTAGCTCAGGGCTACGAGCAGTACTTC. Translating gives CASSFGVAQGYEQYF.

The V gene is TRBV19, the J gene TRBJ1-4; D may be TRBD1 (6 bases). Per germline, CDR1 LNHDA and CDR2 SQIVND (reference sequence). The CDR3 totals 16 residues. Trimming stripped 0 bases from V and 7 bases from J, with 15 bases between. In DNA form, the CDR3 reads TGTGCCAGTAGTATAGAGGGGACACGGGCGATTGAAAAACTGTTTTTT. Protein product: CASSIEGTRAIEKLFF.

The chain is built from TRBV5-5 and TRBJ2-2, with TRBD2 identical over 12 bases. V lost 7 bases to trimming and J lost 5 bases; unmatched junction nucleotides: 9. CDR3 length equals 16 residues. Looked up from germline, CDR1 is SGHKS and CDR2 is YYEKEE (reference sequence). The CDR3 nucleotides read TGTGCCAGCGGCATGCTAGCGGGAGGGTTAACCGGGGAGCTGTTTTTT. The encoded protein is CASGMLAGGLTGELFF.

V is TRBV18 and J is TRBJ2-5; the D gene is possibly TRBD1 (6 bases). Trimming took off 3 bases at V and 5 bases at J, with 22 bases between the two ends. Germline values: CDR1 KGHSH, CDR2 LQKENI. The CDR3 is 17 residues long. The CDR3 DNA follows: TGTGCCAGCTCACCTCTTAGAGGGGGAGCCCCTGGGGAGACCCAGTACTTC. This codes for CASSPLRGGAPGETQYF.

The chain recombines TRBV25-1 with TRBJ2-2; 11 bases are a match to TRBD2. The CDR3 has 18 residues. Germline values: CDR1 MGHDK, CDR2 SYGVNS. V shed 4 bases and J 0 bases; nucleotides not matched to a gene: 7. The CDR3 loop is CASSGPGLAETNTGELFF. The CDR3 DNA is TGTGCCAGCAGTGGACCGGGACTAGCGGAGACGAACACCGGGGAGCTGTTTTTT.

This clone showed up just once. J is TRBJ1-1 and V is TRBV9; 8 positions match TRBD1. CDR3 length equals 13 residues. J lost 6 bases, V lost 1 base, and 2 bases had no gene match. Germline V lookup: CDR1 SGDLS, CDR2 YYNGEE. The CDR3 nucleotides are TGTGCCAGCAGCGTAACGACAGGGGCTGAAGCTTTCTTT. Translation: CASSVTTGAEAFF.

This chain connects TRBV9 to TRBJ2-1, with 15 bases aligning to TRBD2. Looked up from germline, CDR1 is SGDLS and CDR2 is YYNGEE. This CDR3 region has 17 residues. The V gene end was trimmed by 2 bases and the J gene end by 6 bases; junction bases not matched to a gene: 6. The CDR3 loop is CASSVGLAGGRVNEQFF. CDR3 sequence (DNA): TGTGCCAGCAGCGTCGGACTAGCGGGAGGGAGAGTCAATGAGCAGTTCTTC.